This T cell receptor beta chain was identified during a study of technical replicates of blood from a few donors. Repertoires were generated with immunoSEQ multiplex PCR, while TCRdb's copy carries only in-frame clones and drops some. The sample records around 49,000 clones, around 96% being singletons. The CDR3 loop spans 18 amino acids. Looked up from germline, CDR1 is SGHVS and CDR2 is FNYEAQ. Deletions cut 1 base from V and 4 bases from J, with 23 bases between. Sequencing input: T cells isolated from PBMCs. This clonotype was sampled from a human donor in good health. The V call is TRBV7-6, the J call TRBJ2-7, with D possibly TRBD1 on 6 matching bases. The DNA for the CDR3 is TGTGCCAGCAGCTTAGAAATCGACGGACAGATTATAGGGTACGAGCAGTACTTC. As protein: CASSLEIDGQIIGYEQYF.